This TCR beta chain comes out of a study of CD8+ T cells in alopecia areata. As for the study in general: Among treated patients, oral tofacitinib was administered at 5 to 10 mg twice daily.

Extraction and reverse transcription of RNA yielded cDNA as the sequencing template. TCRdb's table, derived via immunoSEQ multiplex PCR, lists solely in-frame clones and lacks some. The sample carries about 160,000 clones, 47% recorded once. Study conclusions and caveats: Compared with normal scalp, lesional scalp had higher clonality and more expanded CD8+ clones.

PBMCs were stained for CD3, CD4 and CD8, and CD4+ and CD8+ T cells were sorted. V dropped 3 bases and J dropped 6; count of bases not matched to a gene: 10. From germline, CDR1 is GTSNPN and CDR2 SVGIG (reference sequence). The CDR3 totals 15 residues. Details on this clone: Its antigen is unknown.

The gene calls are TRBV30 and TRBJ1-4, with 7 bases that match TRBD1. Sequencing input: CD4+ T cells sorted from blood. The origin of this receptor is a human donor with alopecia areata. The CDR3 region is CAWREKGAGDEKLFF. Written as DNA, the CDR3 is TGTGCCTGGAGGGAGAAGGGGGCGGGTGATGAAAAACTGTTTTTT.